The 5 T cell receptor beta chains listed next were all sequenced from one sample in a study of blood T cells in healthy people across ages. A second about 6 to 12 cycle PCR used barcoded and J-beta primers. Via MiXCR, TCRdb re-called the 5' RACE reads, giving one row per CDR3 protein. The sample records about 640,000 distinct CDR3 sequences, roughly 58% being singletons. The sample consisted of blood. These receptors were taken from a man in his 60s in good health.

The chain carries TRBV5-4 and TRBJ2-5; D ambiguous. CDR3 size: 12 residues. Germline V gene lookup returns CDR1 SGHNT and CDR2 YYREEE (reference sequence). With 9 bases removed from V and 5 bases from J, the gap between germline ends came to 14 bases. The CDR3 DNA reads as TGTGCCATCAAAGGCGTCGGGGAGACCCAGTACTTC. Its translation is CAIKGVGETQYF.

This clonotype was seen just once. The chain couples TRBV6-6 to TRBJ1-2; D remains ambiguous. This CDR3 has 14 amino acids. CDR1 is MNHNY and CDR2 is SVGAGI in the germline V gene (reference sequence). Trimming took 6 bases from V and 1 from J, leaving 12 bases between them. The CDR3 region is CASSPLVSNYGYTF. CDR3 coding DNA: TGTGCCAGCAGCCCCCTGGTCAGTAACTATGGCTACACCTTC.

This clonotype was seen repeatedly, ten times or more. This chain uses TRBV3-1 with TRBJ1-2, with TRBD1 matching 7 bases. With 0 bases clipped from V and 4 bases from J, the junction kept 2 bases outside the gene matches. Germline lookup yields CDR1 LGHDT and CDR2 YNNKEL (reference sequence). This CDR3 has 14 amino acids. The CDR3 reads CASSQDRGTYGYTF. The CDR3 region has the DNA TGTGCCAGCAGCCAAGACAGGGGGACCTATGGCTACACCTTC.

The chain uses TRBV9 and TRBJ2-1, with 11 bases lining up with TRBD2. Germline V CDR1 and CDR2: SGDLS, YYNGEE. The V and J ends lost 0 bases and 4 bases, in that order; junction bases with no gene match: 0. The CDR3 extends over 15 amino acids. The CDR3 DNA is TGTGCCAGCAGCGTAGTAGCGGGGGGGTACAATGAGCAGTTCTTC. Translating gives CASSVVAGGYNEQFF.

V gene TRBV7-2 combines with J gene TRBJ2-7; D is perhaps TRBD2 (5 bases). V was clipped by 5 bases and J by 1 base, with 12 bases between them. CDR1 SGHTA and CDR2 FQGNSA come from the germline V gene. There are 14 residues in the CDR3. The CDR3 sequence: CASSLRTQSYEQYF. CDR3 sequence (DNA): TGTGCCAGCAGCCTACGGACTCAATCCTACGAGCAGTACTTC.